A selection of T cell receptor beta chains follows, all from one sample in a study of tumor-infiltrating lymphocytes in glioblastoma multiforme. TCRdb redid the calling of the multiplex PCR reads with MiXCR, one entry per CDR3 protein. The sample carries some 9,300 distinct CDR3 sequences, roughly 69% recorded once. Sequencing was carried out using brain tumor tissue. Every receptor here comes from a male donor with glioblastoma. CDR3s leave out the opening cysteine and the closing phenylalanine or tryptophan. Rows give clone size only sometimes, using once, few, many, or a class for an expanded clone.

j_call: TRBJ2-7; clone_size: .; cdr3_length: 12; v_call: TRBV14; cdr3_aa: ASSFRVASYEQY
j_call: TRBJ2-3; clone_size: .; cdr3_length: 15; v_call: TRBV6-2/TRBV6-3; cdr3_aa: ASSYYRTSGATDTQY
j_call: TRBJ1-1; clone_size: .; cdr3_length: 15; v_call: TRBV6-2/TRBV6-3; cdr3_aa: ASRRTYSGTGITEAF
j_call: TRBJ1-2; clone_size: few; cdr3_length: 13; v_call: TRBV4-1; cdr3_aa: ASQARTGPLFDYT
j_call: TRBJ2-5; clone_size: few; cdr3_length: 9; v_call: TRBV20-1; cdr3_aa: SAKGDGTQY
j_call: TRBJ2-6; clone_size: .; cdr3_length: 14; v_call: TRBV11-2; cdr3_aa: ASSSRAHSGANVPP
j_call: TRBJ2-5; clone_size: .; cdr3_length: 14; v_call: TRBV11-2; cdr3_aa: ASRPQGRAIQETQY
j_call: TRBJ2-7; clone_size: .; cdr3_length: 13; v_call: TRBV6-2/TRBV6-3; cdr3_aa: ASSQAGDGRYEQY
j_call: TRBJ1-6; clone_size: .; cdr3_length: 13; v_call: TRBV10-3; cdr3_aa: AISESRGSNSPLH
j_call: TRBJ1-1; clone_size: .; cdr3_length: 9; v_call: TRBV2; cdr3_aa: ASKANTEAF
j_call: TRBJ2-1; clone_size: .; cdr3_length: 14; v_call: TRBV20-1; cdr3_aa: SARDWVGTGYNEQF
j_call: TRBJ2-7; clone_size: .; cdr3_length: 9; v_call: TRBV20-1; cdr3_aa: SASPRDEQY
j_call: TRBJ2-5; clone_size: .; cdr3_length: 12; v_call: TRBV20-1; cdr3_aa: SARTGEGEETQY
j_call: TRBJ2-7; clone_size: .; cdr3_length: 13; v_call: TRBV6-5; cdr3_aa: ASSYWVSSHYEQY
j_call: TRBJ2-1; clone_size: .; cdr3_length: 14; v_call: TRBV4-2; cdr3_aa: ASSQDGAGGYNEQF
j_call: TRBJ1-1; clone_size: .; cdr3_length: 14; v_call: TRBV10-3; cdr3_aa: AIRLGDRARDTEAF
j_call: TRBJ2-2; clone_size: once; cdr3_length: 18; v_call: TRBV11-2; cdr3_aa: ASTPSFDPGLAVNTGELF
j_call: TRBJ1-1; clone_size: .; cdr3_length: 11; v_call: TRBV4-3; cdr3_aa: ASSQDLRIEAF
j_call: TRBJ2-4; clone_size: .; cdr3_length: 14; v_call: TRBV4-2; cdr3_aa: ASSQGGWVAKNIQY
j_call: TRBJ2-4; clone_size: .; cdr3_length: 12; v_call: TRBV5-4; cdr3_aa: ASSFWADGNIQY
j_call: .; clone_size: .; cdr3_length: 11; v_call: TRBV6-2/TRBV6-3; cdr3_aa: ASSTPGGETQY
j_call: TRBJ2-1; clone_size: .; cdr3_length: 11; v_call: TRBV6-5; cdr3_aa: TSSHSGGDDQF
j_call: TRBJ1-5; clone_size: few; cdr3_length: 15; v_call: TRBV6-2/TRBV6-3; cdr3_aa: ASSYSPGRGPNQPQH